One and the same sample provided the 22 T cell receptor beta chains below, sequenced in a study of CD8 T cells in Susac syndrome. A quantity of about 0.45 to 1 ug RNA underwent reverse transcription using random hexamers. MiXCR was run by TCRdb on the immunoSEQ multiplex PCR reads, yielding one entry per CDR3 protein. The table records some 58,000 distinct CDR3 sequences, approximately 95% of them present only once. Sequencing was performed on CD8+ T cells from PBMCs. The receptors come from a human donor with Susac syndrome.

The V and J genes are TRBV7-8 and TRBJ1-2; no clear D gene. The germline gives CDR1 SGHVS, CDR2 FQNEAQ. With 2 bases removed from V and 8 bases from J, the gap between germline ends came to 21 bases. The CDR3 contains 16 residues. CDR3 protein: CASSLHFRRQAGGYTF. The CDR3 DNA is TGTGCCAGCAGCTTACATTTCCGGCGGCAGGCTGGGGGCTACACCTTC.

J is TRBJ2-7 and V is TRBV9; TRBD2 matches 9 bases. The CDR3 loop spans 14 amino acids. The germline V gene encodes CDR1 SGDLS and CDR2 YYNGEE. The trim removed 3 bases at V and 7 bases at J, leaving 8 bases unmatched. CDR3 protein: CASSGGGALREQYF. The CDR3 bases are TGTGCCAGCAGCGGCGGGGGGGCCCTTCGGGAGCAGTACTTC.

V and J are TRBV4-3 and TRBJ1-2; the D is unclear. The CDR3 covers 15 residues. The V and J ends lost 4 bases and 7 bases respectively, with 19 bases between them. CDR1 and CDR2 from the germline V gene are LGHNA and YSLEER. The CDR3 here is CASSLKQEDSGGYTF. The CDR3 nucleotides are TGCGCCAGCAGCCTAAAGCAGGAAGATTCCGGTGGCTACACCTTC.

This clonotype was recorded once. The V call is TRBV2, the J call TRBJ1-2, with 8 bases that match TRBD1. This CDR3 comprises 13 residues. CDR1 is SNHLY, CDR2 FYNNEI, per germline. Trimming removed 10 bases from V and 6 bases from J; junction bases left unmatched: 10. CDR3 nucleotides: TGTGCCATCACGGACAGGGTCGAGGATGGCTACACCTTC. Translation gives CAITDRVEDGYTF.

This chain links TRBV30 with TRBJ2-3; tentatively, D is TRBD2 (5 bases). V gave up 8 bases and J gave up 3 bases, with 18 bases separating them. The CDR3 contains 14 residues. In germline, CDR1 is GTSNPN, CDR2 SVGIG (reference sequence). The CDR3 spells CARVGIEGTDTQYF. CDR3 nucleotide sequence: TGTGCCCGGGTGGGGATTGAGGGAACAGATACGCAGTATTTT. Using reference TRBV30 and TRBJ2-3 for the parts outside the CDR3, the full variable domain is SQTIHQWPATLVQPVGSPLSLECTVEGTSNPNLYWYRQAAGRGLQLLFYSVGIGQISSEVPQNLSASRPQDRQFILSSKKLLLSDSGFYLCARVGIEGTDTQYFGPGTRLTVL.

The sample holds one count of this clonotype. V gene TRBV9 combines with J gene TRBJ1-5, with a tentative D call TRBD1 (6 bases). This CDR3 contains 14 residues. Trimming cost V 3 bases and J 5 bases, with 12 bases left between them. Germline lookup yields CDR1 SGDLS and CDR2 YYNGEE. CDR3 protein: CASSASGGHQPQHF. In nucleotides, the CDR3 is TGTGCCAGCAGCGCTTCGGGGGGCCATCAGCCCCAGCATTTT.

The chain employs TRBV4-3 and TRBJ2-5; D uncertain. Trimming removed 0 bases from V and 5 bases from J, with 13 bases in between. This CDR3 has 15 amino acids. CDR1 and CDR2 from the germline V gene are LGHNA and YSLEER. CDR3 DNA: TGCGCCAGCAGCCAAGAGGATTATAGCTGGGAGACCCAGTACTTC. This translates into CASSQEDYSWETQYF.

The chain links TRBV29-1 to TRBJ1-1; D not resolved. V lost 3 bases to trimming and J lost 3 bases, with 14 bases between them. In germline, CDR1 is SQVTM, CDR2 ANQGSEA. This CDR3 spans 14 amino acids. CDR3 sequence reads: CSVESGSYYTEAFF. Written as DNA, the CDR3 is TGCAGCGTTGAGTCGGGCAGCTATTACACTGAAGCTTTCTTT.

The V and J genes are TRBV20-1 and TRBJ1-2; D unresolved. The CDR3 length is 10 residues. Germline assignment: CDR1 DFQATT and CDR2 SNEGSKA (reference sequence). V dropped 5 bases and J dropped 12 bases, with 13 bases sitting between them. CDR3 coding DNA: TGCAGTGCTGGACCGGACCCTCACACCTTC. Protein sequence: CSAGPDPHTF.

V is TRBV3-1 and J is TRBJ2-1; D may be TRBD2 (5 bases). The CDR3 covers 13 residues. CDR1 and CDR2 from the germline V gene are LGHDT and YNNKEL (reference sequence). Trimming left V 1 base short and J 4 bases short, with 5 bases between. CDR3 in DNA: TGTGCCAGCAGCCAAGGAGGGTACAATGAGCAGTTCTTC. This encodes CASSQGGYNEQFF.

This clonotype was seen a handful of times. The chain links TRBV14 to TRBJ2-7; D unresolved. Germline loops: CDR1 SGHDN, CDR2 FVKESK. The CDR3 has 10 residues. Trimming shortened V by 8 bases and J by 2 bases, and 4 bases separated the two germline ends. CDR3 coding DNA: TGTGCCAGCGGCCCCTACGAGCAGTACTTC. This sequence encodes CASGPYEQYF.

The chain uses TRBV11-2 and TRBJ2-2; perhaps TRBD2 as D (6 bases). CDR1 is SGHAT, CDR2 FQNNGV, per germline. V was trimmed by 1 base and J by 5 bases, leaving 17 bases between them. The CDR3 covers 17 residues. The CDR3 DNA sequence: TGTGCCAGCAGCTTAGGAGAGGGAGGCTCCTCGACCGGGGAGCTGTTTTTT. Its protein product is CASSLGEGGSSTGELFF.

The rearrangement uses TRBV5-1 and TRBJ2-3; TRBD2 matches 8 bases. The CDR3 runs to 17 residues. Germline CDR1 is SGHRS and CDR2 is YFSETQ. With 0 bases clipped from V and 6 bases from J, the junction kept 12 bases outside the gene matches. The CDR3 sequence: CASSLATGGGSSDTQYF. CDR3 sequence (DNA): TGCGCCAGCAGCTTGGCCACGGGGGGGGGCAGCTCCGATACGCAGTATTTT.

This clonotype was found once. The chain recombines TRBV7-8 with TRBJ1-1, with TRBD1 as a possible D gene (5 bases). There are 14 residues in the CDR3. The V end lost 5 bases, the J end lost 2 bases, and 12 bases lay between the germline ends. From germline, CDR1 is SGHVS and CDR2 FQNEAQ. CDR3 residues: CASSQGWPNTEAFF. In nucleotides, the CDR3 is TGTGCCAGCAGCCAGGGATGGCCAAACACTGAAGCTTTCTTT.

J is TRBJ1-6 and V is TRBV7-2, with 9 bases matching TRBD1. The V and J ends lost 3 bases and 7 bases, in that order; junction bases with no gene match: 4. Germline loops: CDR1 SGHTA, CDR2 FQGNSA. This CDR3 has 15 amino acids. The CDR3 here is CASSLDRGRNSPLHF. The CDR3 coding sequence is TGTGCCAGCAGCTTGGACAGGGGCAGAAATTCACCCCTCCACTTT.

V is TRBV6-7 and J is TRBJ2-7; 9 bases match TRBD1. TRBV6-7 is placed among ORFs of uncertain function. The CDR3 length is 16 residues. Losses at the gene ends were 2 bases for V and 6 bases for J; bases not matched to a gene: 11. The CDR3 loop reads CASSYPTGGQGSEQYF. The DNA for the CDR3 is TGTGCCAGCAGTTACCCCACAGGGGGCCAGGGGTCCGAGCAGTACTTC.

The V gene is TRBV29-1, the J gene TRBJ1-1; D is ambiguous. CDR1 SQVTM and CDR2 ANQGSEA come from the germline V gene. The V gene lost 7 bases and the J gene lost 1 base, with 10 bases spanning the gap. CDR3 length: 12 amino acids. The DNA of the CDR3 is TGCAGCGCGCAGGAGAGGAACACTGAAGCTTTCTTT. This translates into CSAQERNTEAFF.

The table lists this clonotype with a count of one. The chain links TRBV4-3 to TRBJ2-5; D is unclear. Germline lookup yields CDR1 LGHNA and CDR2 YSLEER. CDR3 length equals 15 residues. V shed 0 bases and J shed 4 bases, with 12 bases lying between them. The CDR3 reads CASSQDIADGETQYF. The CDR3 region has the DNA TGCGCCAGCAGCCAAGATATCGCGGACGGAGAGACCCAGTACTTC.

The chain couples TRBV15 to TRBJ2-3; TRBD2 matches 13 bases. V lost 8 bases, J lost 1 base, and 9 bases stayed unmatched. The CDR3 sequence is 17 residues long. In germline, CDR1 is LNHNV, CDR2 YYDKDF (reference sequence). DNA for the CDR3: TGTGCCACCGCGGGACTAGCGGGGTGGTGGGGCACAGATACGCAGTATTTT. This codes for CATAGLAGWWGTDTQYF.

The V call is TRBV2, the J call TRBJ1-6; 7 bases fit TRBD1. Germline V gene sequence: CDR1 SNHLY, CDR2 FYNNEI. The CDR3 covers 15 residues. Trimming took 6 bases from V and 3 from J; bases not matched to a gene: 5. CDR3 in DNA: TGTGCCAGCAGGGGGACAGACTTCTATAATTCACCCCTCCACTTT. Its protein is CASRGTDFYNSPLHF.

The CDR3 bases are TGTGCCACCTGGGACGGATTGAACACTGAAGCTTTCTTT. Protein sequence: CATWDGLNTEAFF. The chain employs TRBV5-6 and TRBJ1-1, with D possibly matching TRBD1 (5 bases). Trimming cost V 9 bases and J 0 bases, with 12 bases left between them. The V gene's germline CDR1 is SGHDT and CDR2 YYEEEE. The CDR3 sequence is 13 residues long.

The table lists this clonotype with a count of one. The chain has TRBV30 and TRBJ2-7; D is uncertain. Germline V CDR1 and CDR2: GTSNPN, SVGIG (reference sequence). This CDR3 has 12 amino acids. With 0 bases removed from V and 9 bases from J, the gap between germline ends came to 12 bases. The CDR3 protein is CAWSVQGLGQYF. The CDR3 DNA reads as TGTGCCTGGAGTGTACAAGGTCTTGGGCAGTACTTC.